The 8 T cell receptor beta chains in this list originate from one sample, sequenced in a study of control samples from healthy donors and cancer patients. TCRdb's table, derived via immunoSEQ multiplex PCR, lists solely in-frame clones and lacks some. This sample carries 100,000 to 150,000 clones, about 89% of them seen once, and the ten largest clones take 2.9%. The sample comprised blood. These receptors came from a man in his sixties in good health.

Only a few counts were recorded for this clone. This chain connects TRBV28 to TRBJ2-2, with D perhaps TRBD1 (6 bases). The CDR3 runs 14 residues. The V gene's germline CDR1 is MDHEN and CDR2 SYDVKM. The V and J ends lost 3 bases and 5 bases respectively, with 10 bases between them. The CDR3: CASSFQGWTGELFF. The CDR3 coding sequence is TGTGCCAGCAGTTTTCAGGGGTGGACCGGGGAGCTGTTTTTT.

The chain couples TRBV28 to TRBJ2-1; 12 nucleotides align to TRBD1. The length of the CDR3 is 16 residues. Germline-derived CDR1 and CDR2 are MDHEN and SYDVKM. The junction had 9 bases not matched to a gene; V was cut back by 5 bases and J by 7 bases. The CDR3 sequence: CASSPLPGQGANEQFF. CDR3 sequence (DNA): TGTGCCAGCAGTCCTCTGCCGGGACAGGGGGCTAATGAGCAGTTCTTC.

This clone was counted only a few times. V is TRBV24-1 and J is TRBJ2-3; D ambiguous. Germline CDR1 reads KGHDR; CDR2 reads SFDVKD. This CDR3 has 14 residues. V lost 2 bases and J 10 bases, leaving 15 bases between the germline ends. The CDR3 DNA reads as TGTGCCACCAGTGATTCGGGTAGGGCGACTGCGCAGTATTTT. Translation: CATSDSGRATAQYF.

This clone was counted a single time. V is TRBV25-1 and J is TRBJ1-6; D is possibly TRBD1 (6 bases). Per germline, CDR1 MGHDK and CDR2 SYGVNS. This CDR3 is built from 12 residues. The ends were cut back, 5 bases at V and 14 bases at J, with 13 bases in the middle. The DNA for the CDR3 is TGTGCCAGCAGTCGGGGGCCTGGGGCCCTCCACTTT. This sequence encodes CASSRGPGALHF.

V gene TRBV12-3 or TRBV12-4 combines with J gene TRBJ1-2, with 9 bases matching TRBD1. CDR3 length equals 12 residues. Losses at the gene ends were 6 bases for V and 7 bases for J; bases not matched to a gene: 3. DNA for the CDR3: TGTGCCAGCAGCCGGACAGGGGCTGGCTACACCTTC. It translates to CASSRTGAGYTF.

This chain connects TRBV5-1 to TRBJ1-2; the match to TRBD1 covers 11 bases. Germline assignment: CDR1 SGHRS and CDR2 YFSETQ. The CDR3 loop spans 15 amino acids. The V segment lost 4 bases and the J segment 6 bases; nucleotides outside the gene matches: 8. Written as DNA, the CDR3 is TGCGCCAGCAGCAATGGGGACAGGGGGTTTGATGGCTACACCTTC. Protein sequence: CASSNGDRGFDGYTF.

V gene TRBV19 combines with J gene TRBJ1-4; D ambiguous. V gave up 2 bases and J gave up 3 bases, with 10 bases separating them. CDR1 and CDR2 (germline): LNHDA, SQIVND (reference sequence). CDR3 length: 15 residues. The CDR3 sequence is CASSISGNANEKLFF. CDR3 nucleotides: TGTGCCAGTAGTATATCGGGCAACGCTAATGAAAAACTGTTTTTT.

The chain recombines TRBV4-1 with TRBJ1-1, with unresolved D. This CDR3 contains 15 residues. V was shortened by 1 base and J by 0 bases, with 9 bases between the two germline ends. CDR1 and CDR2 from the germline V gene are MGHRA and YSYEKL. The chain's CDR3 is CASSQGKGLNTEAFF. CDR3 in DNA: TGCGCCAGCAGCCAAGGGAAGGGCCTGAACACTGAAGCTTTCTTT.